The next 13 T cell receptor beta chains were all read from a single sample in a study of T-cell reconstitution after alpha-beta-depleted transplantation in children. Unique molecular identifiers were incorporated when the TCRbeta library was constructed. MiXCR, applied by TCRdb to the PCR reads, yields one record per CDR3 protein. The sample lists some 600,000 distinct CDR3 sequences, 16% occurring once. This specimen consisted of PBMCs from the stem cell graft donor, obtained from the stem cell graft. All receptors derive from a human donor who donated a stem cell graft to a child with acute myeloid leukemia.

This clonotype was counted between two and nine times. This chain joins TRBV20-1 and TRBJ2-1; 11 nucleotides match TRBD2. The V and J ends lost 0 bases and 5 bases, in that order; junction bases with no gene match: 12. The CDR3 covers 18 residues. Germline V gene lookup returns CDR1 DFQATT and CDR2 SNEGSKA (reference sequence). CDR3 DNA sequence: TGCAGTGCTAGAGATTGGCTAGCGGGGGGCCCTCCCCACAATGAGCAGTTCTTC. Its translation is CSARDWLAGGPPHNEQFF.

For the CDR3, the DNA is TGCAGTGCTAGAGATGAGGGGAGGAATGAAAAACTGTTTTTT. Protein sequence: CSARDEGRNEKLFF. The V and J genes are TRBV20-1 and TRBJ1-4; a weak D match, TRBD1 (5 bases). The germline V and J ends were trimmed by 0 bases and 5 bases, with 10 bases remaining between them. Germline V gives CDR1 DFQATT, CDR2 SNEGSKA (reference sequence). There are 14 residues in the CDR3.

This clonotype has only a few counts. This CDR3 reads CATSRVLSGTGYNSPLHF. The DNA of the CDR3 is TGTGCCACCAGCAGAGTCTTAAGCGGGACAGGGTATAATTCACCCCTCCACTTT. The chain employs TRBV15 and TRBJ1-6; 9 bases match TRBD1. Looked up from germline, CDR1 is LNHNV and CDR2 is YYDKDF (reference sequence). V was clipped by 1 base and J by 4 bases; unmatched bases: 8. The CDR3 has 18 amino acids.

The V gene is TRBV15, the J gene TRBJ2-7, with D possibly matching TRBD2 (5 bases). V lost 0 bases and J 1 base, leaving 13 bases between the germline ends. Germline V CDR1 and CDR2: LNHNV, YYDKDF (reference sequence). The CDR3 is made up of 16 amino acids. The CDR3 region has the DNA TGTGCCACCAGCAGAGATCCCGGACTCCTATCCTACGAGCAGTACTTC. This translates into CATSRDPGLLSYEQYF.

In this sample, this clonotype turned up many times. This chain links TRBV24-1 with TRBJ2-1; TRBD1 matches at 10 bases. Germline CDR1 KGHDR, CDR2 SFDVKD. V was pared by 8 bases and J by 5 bases, with 5 bases of the junction left unmatched. The CDR3 loop spans 14 amino acids. In DNA form, the CDR3 reads TGTGCCACCAACCAGGGGACAGGGGACAATGAGCAGTTCTTC. Its protein product is CATNQGTGDNEQFF.

On this clonotype itself: A much larger clone lies a single base off, so this may be a read error. The rearrangement uses TRBV12-3 or TRBV12-4 and TRBJ1-1; D call uncertain. Trimming left V 6 bases short and J 1 base short, with 15 bases between. The CDR3 consists of 15 residues. The CDR3 region has the DNA TGTGCCAGCAGCCGACTCGAGGCAGCGAACACTGAAGCTTTCTTT. Translated: CASSRLEAANTEAFF.

This clonotype was found many times. At one end, the junction sequence differs from germline, possibly due to a read error. This chain links TRBV6-6 with TRBJ1-2, with D uncertain. The CDR3 runs 11 residues. The V gene's germline CDR1 is MNHNY and CDR2 SVGAGI (reference sequence). CDR3 sequence reads: CASSYEHGGNF. Here the CDR3 DNA reads TGTGCCAGCAGTTACGAACACGGAGGCAACTTC.

The chain links TRBV24-1 to TRBJ1-2; D call uncertain. Germline V gene data show CDR1 as KGHDR and CDR2 as SFDVKD. The ends were cut back, 1 base at V and 7 bases at J, with 9 bases in the middle. The CDR3 extends over 13 amino acids. The CDR3 nucleotides are TGTGCCACCAGTGATTTCGAGGGAGTTGGCTACACCTTC. Its protein product is CATSDFEGVGYTF.

The V gene is TRBV11-2, the J gene TRBJ1-1; D is unresolved. The germline V gene has CDR1 SGHAT and CDR2 FQNNGV. The V gene lost 0 bases and the J gene lost 3 bases, with 11 bases spanning the gap. The CDR3 loop spans 15 amino acids. The CDR3 DNA is TGTGCCAGCAGCTTAGATCCCCGGGGAGACACTGAAGCTTTCTTT. Its translation is CASSLDPRGDTEAFF. The whole variable domain, filled in from reference TRBV11-2 and TRBJ1-1, reads EAGVAQSPRYKIIEKRQSVAFWCNPISGHATLYWYQQILGQGPKLLIQFQNNGVVDDSQLPKDRFSAERLKGVDSTLKIQPAKLEDSAVYLCASSLDPRGDTEAFFGQGTRLTVV.

This clonotype showed up just a few times. The chain uses TRBV30 and TRBJ1-1, with D tentatively TRBD1 (6 bases). The length of the CDR3 is 12 residues. The germline gives CDR1 GTSNPN, CDR2 SVGIG (reference sequence). Trimming removed 5 bases at V and 1 base at J, with 8 bases between. The CDR3 loop is CAWEQGNTEAFF. CDR3 coding DNA: TGTGCCTGGGAACAGGGGAACACTGAAGCTTTCTTT.

This clonotype has more than one count but fewer than ten. This sequence joins TRBV20-1 and TRBJ2-7; D unresolved. The germline V gene encodes CDR1 DFQATT and CDR2 SNEGSKA (reference sequence). V lost 6 bases to trimming and J lost 0 bases, with 21 bases between them. This CDR3 contains 16 residues. The CDR3 DNA is TGCAGTGCAAACCTACCCACAGCCGGGTTCTCCTACGAGCAGTACTTC. Translation gives CSANLPTAGFSYEQYF.

This clonotype turned up a few times. The chain has TRBV11-2 and TRBJ2-1; 14 nucleotides match TRBD2. In germline, CDR1 is SGHAT, CDR2 FQNNGV. CDR3 length: 16 amino acids. V was pared by 4 bases and J by 8 bases, with 7 bases of the junction left unmatched. CDR3 in DNA: TGTGCCAGCAGCTCCGACGGACTAGCGGGGGGCGATGAGCAGTTCTTC. It specifies CASSSDGLAGGDEQFF.

The CDR3 reads CASSQSRDTDTQYF. The CDR3 nucleotides read TGTGCCAGCAGTCAAAGCCGGGACACAGATACGCAGTATTTT. The chain carries TRBV12-3 or TRBV12-4 and TRBJ2-3, with D tentatively TRBD2 (5 bases). The CDR3 extends over 14 amino acids. V lost 5 bases and J lost 2, with 11 bases in between.